This T cell receptor beta chain was identified in a study of neurological immune-mediated disorders. The unsorted libraries were made from 2 million PBMCs kept at -80 C. This clonotype was recorded many times. J was trimmed by 8 bases and V by 0 bases; bases with no gene match: 7. Germline V gene data show CDR1 as SGHRS and CDR2 as YFSETQ. The CDR3 has 15 residues. Synthesis of cDNA was accomplished via 5'RACE employing 10-nucleotide random UMIs. TCRdb ran MiXCR on the 5' RACE reads and lists one entry per CDR3 protein. The sample contains 75,000 to 80,000 distinct CDR3 sequences, 4.5% to 6.5% of which appear only once.

The sample was PBMCs. This receptor was obtained from a woman aged 25 to 39 with multiple sclerosis. V usage is TRBV5-1 and J usage is TRBJ1-4; TRBD1 matches at 7 bases. The CDR3 protein is CASSLAQTGLEKLFF. In DNA, the CDR3 is TGCGCCAGCAGCTTGGCCCAGACAGGGTTGGAAAAACTGTTTTTT.